These T cell receptor beta chains were read from a single sample in a study of technical replicates of blood from four donors. Using immunoSEQ multiplex PCR, the repertoire was profiled, and TCRdb retains in-frame clones only, with some absent. The data contain about 80,000 clones, 95% to 98% of them singletons. Material for sequencing was T cells isolated from PBMCs. These receptor sequences come from a human donor in good health. Both conserved end residues are part of each CDR3.

TRBV2	TRBJ1-3	CASSYGQSFSGNTIYF
TRBV25-1	TRBJ1-1	CASSAQGAAAFF
TRBV27	TRBJ1-1	CASSPYGGSEAFF
TRBV4-2	TRBJ1-2	CASSQEDRGSPTNYGYTF
TRBV4-1	TRBJ2-5	CASSEHSEETQYF
TRBV28	TRBJ2-7	CASSPVGLAGGFYEQYF
TRBV14	TRBJ2-1	CASSRWGLSYNEQFF
TRBV18	TRBJ2-2	CASSPQASGSTGELFF
TRBV4-2	TRBJ2-7	CASSQDWQEYYEQYF
TRBV5-6	TRBJ2-7	CASSWGGTGPYEQYF
TRBV7-3	TRBJ2-3	CASSLGLAGTDTQYF